The 19 T cell receptor beta chains given below trace back to one sample, sequenced in a study of T cell responses to AZD1222 COVID-19 vaccine. TCRdb keeps only in-frame clones here, not all; method: immunoSEQ multiplex PCR. The sample has about 78,000 clones, 88% seen once. The sample consisted of peripheral blood, taken on day 0 of MenACWY control vaccination. The receptors originated from an adult in good health.

V usage is TRBV4-1 and J usage is TRBJ1-4; D unclear. CDR1 and CDR2 (germline): MGHRA, YSYEKL. V was pared by 5 bases and J by 1 base, with 8 bases between. The CDR3 length is 14 residues. The CDR3 DNA sequence: TGCGCCAGCAGCTGGCAGATAACTAATGAAAAACTGTTTTTT. Protein product: CASSWQITNEKLFF.

The chain is built from TRBV5-4 and TRBJ2-5, with D perhaps TRBD1 or TRBD2 (6 bases each). Germline CDR1 reads SGHNT; CDR2 reads YYREEE (reference sequence). There are 16 residues in the CDR3. V was cut by 4 bases and J by 5 bases, with 21 bases left in between. The DNA of the CDR3 is TGTGCCAGCAGCCCTTCGAAGGGGGGCGTTAAGGAGACCCAGTACTTC. This translates into CASSPSKGGVKETQYF.

V and J are TRBV4-2 and TRBJ2-1; possible D gene TRBD2, 6 bases. Germline V gene sequence: CDR1 LGHNA, CDR2 YNFKEQ. V lost 7 bases and J 0 bases, leaving 13 bases between the germline ends. This CDR3 region has 15 residues. CDR3 in amino acids: CASTVAASSYNEQFF. The CDR3 DNA reads TGTGCCAGCACTGTAGCGGCGAGCTCCTACAATGAGCAGTTCTTC.

V is TRBV27 and J is TRBJ1-5; no reliable D call. Trimming stripped 0 bases from V and 0 bases from J, with 15 bases between. The germline V gene encodes CDR1 MNHEY and CDR2 SMNVEV (reference sequence). The CDR3 is made up of 18 amino acids. The CDR3 region has the DNA TGTGCCAGCAGTTTATCGATGAGAGGCAGCTATAGCAATCAGCCCCAGCATTTT. Amino acid sequence: CASSLSMRGSYSNQPQHF.

The chain carries TRBV28 and TRBJ1-2; D remains ambiguous. The germline V gene encodes CDR1 MDHEN and CDR2 SYDVKM. This CDR3 spans 12 amino acids. V was clipped by 7 bases and J by 2 bases, with 8 bases between them. As DNA, the CDR3 is TGTGCCAGCAACGTGAGGAACTATGGCTACACCTTC. Translated: CASNVRNYGYTF.

The gene calls are TRBV18 and TRBJ1-2; a weak D match, TRBD1 (6 bases). CDR1 and CDR2 from the germline V gene are KGHSH and LQKENI. The germline V and J ends were trimmed by 3 bases and 3 bases, with 14 bases remaining between them. The CDR3 extends over 15 amino acids. The CDR3 is CASSPGQKLDYGYTF. DNA of the CDR3: TGTGCCAGCTCACCCGGACAGAAGCTTGACTATGGCTACACCTTC.

The rearrangement links TRBV4-1 to TRBJ2-5, with a weak D call TRBD2 (5 bases). The CDR3 consists of 13 residues. Looked up from germline, CDR1 is MGHRA and CDR2 is YSYEKL. Between the trimmed V and J ends, which lost 6 bases and 2 bases, there was a span of 10 bases. CDR3 loop: CASSRGPQETQYF. CDR3 DNA sequence: TGCGCCAGCAGTCGCGGGCCACAAGAGACCCAGTACTTC.

The chain uses TRBV12-5 and TRBJ2-7, with 9 bases fitting TRBD1. Germline V CDR1 and CDR2: LGHNT, FRNRAP. Unmatched junction bases numbered 8, after V lost 1 base and J lost 7 bases. The CDR3 is 15 residues long. CDR3 bases: TGTGCTAGTGGTTTGGGCCCCGGGACAGGGAGGGAGCAGTACTTC. Translation: CASGLGPGTGREQYF.

The V gene is TRBV4-1, the J gene TRBJ2-2, with 13 bases identical to TRBD2. After removal of 4 bases from V and 4 bases from J, the junction contained 6 bases not matched to a gene. Germline lookup yields CDR1 MGHRA and CDR2 YSYEKL. The CDR3 extends over 17 amino acids. The DNA of the CDR3 is TGCGCCAGCAGCCTTCGGACTAGCGGGGGTGTCACCGGGGAGCTGTTTTTT. It yields the protein CASSLRTSGGVTGELFF.

The chain is built from TRBV7-8 and TRBJ1-3; tentatively, D is TRBD1 (5 bases). This CDR3 has 15 residues. CDR1 and CDR2 (germline): SGHVS, FQNEAQ. Trimming stripped 5 bases from V and 2 bases from J, with 13 bases between. CDR3 sequence: CASSRGVTAGNTIYF. The DNA of the CDR3 is TGTGCCAGCAGCCGAGGGGTCACAGCTGGAAACACCATATATTTT.

This chain joins TRBV6-2 or TRBV6-3 and TRBJ2-4; 11 nucleotides match TRBD2. The CDR3 has 19 residues. The V gene's germline CDR1 is MNHEY and CDR2 SVGEGT. V shed 0 bases, J shed 3 bases, and the junction held 10 bases outside the gene matches. CDR3 sequence (DNA): TGTGCCAGCAGTTACTCTAGCGGGGGGGCCTACTTCTTCAAAAACATTCAGTACTTC. It yields the protein CASSYSSGGAYFFKNIQYF.

This sequence joins TRBV7-2 and TRBJ1-5; no clear D gene. Germline CDR1 is SGHTA and CDR2 is FQGNSA. This CDR3 has 14 residues. V lost 4 bases and J 0 bases, leaving 7 bases between the germline ends. CDR3 loop: CASSSLFSNQPQHF. As DNA, the CDR3 is TGTGCCAGCAGCTCTCTTTTTAGCAATCAGCCCCAGCATTTT.

This chain links TRBV3-1 (or the pseudogene TRBV3-2) with TRBJ2-7, with TRBD2 as a possible D gene (6 bases). Germline CDR1 LGHDT, CDR2 YNNKEL (reference sequence). Trimming stripped 3 bases from V and 0 bases from J, with 18 bases between. The CDR3 totals 17 residues. DNA of the CDR3: TGTGCCAGCAGCCACCCCACCGGGACTGGTCGCTCCTACGAGCAGTACTTC. Encoded protein: CASSHPTGTGRSYEQYF.

The chain employs TRBV7-9 and TRBJ1-1; 7 bases are shared with TRBD1. V shed 4 bases and J 6 bases; nucleotides not matched to a gene: 11. The CDR3 is 15 amino acids. Germline values: CDR1 SEHNR, CDR2 FQNEAQ (reference sequence). The CDR3 sequence: CASSSYDRASPEAFF. Here the CDR3 DNA reads TGTGCCAGCAGCTCATACGACAGGGCGTCTCCTGAAGCTTTCTTT.

This clone was seen a handful of times. This sample includes further DNA sequences coding for the same CDR3. The genes are TRBV3-1 (or the pseudogene TRBV3-2) and TRBJ2-3; 9 bases agree with TRBD2. CDR3 length equals 16 residues. Germline CDR1 reads LGHDT; CDR2 reads YNNKEL (reference sequence). V was pared by 4 bases and J by 3 bases, with 8 bases of the junction left unmatched. CDR3 sequence: CASSPLAGGPTDTQYF. The CDR3, as DNA: TGTGCCAGCAGCCCCCTGGCGGGGGGGCCGACAGATACGCAGTATTTT.

The V call is TRBV16, the J call TRBJ1-5; D might be TRBD1 (5 bases). V dropped 2 bases and J dropped 7 bases, with 12 bases sitting between them. Germline V lookup: CDR1 KGHSY, CDR2 FQNENV. CDR3 size: 14 residues. CDR3 bases: TGTGCCAGCAGCCAACTCGGGGGTGGGCAGCCCCAGCATTTT. Translating it yields CASSQLGGGQPQHF.

The gene calls are TRBV5-4 and TRBJ2-3, with D possibly being TRBD1 or TRBD2 (5 bases each). Trimming left V 2 bases short and J 1 base short, with 8 bases between. Germline V gives CDR1 SGHNT, CDR2 YYREEE (reference sequence). The CDR3 has 14 residues. The CDR3: CASSFPGRTDTQYF. The CDR3 nucleotides are TGTGCCAGCAGCTTCCCGGGGCGCACAGATACGCAGTATTTT.

The chain links TRBV5-5 to TRBJ1-5; D possibly corresponds to TRBD1 (6 bases). CDR3 size: 14 residues. Trimming removed 1 base from V and 6 bases from J, with 11 bases in between. Germline values: CDR1 SGHKS, CDR2 YYEKEE (reference sequence). The CDR3 DNA is TGTGCCAGCAGCTTGACAGGGATCGGTCAGCCCCAGCATTTT. Translating gives CASSLTGIGQPQHF.

This clone was detected only once. The J gene is TRBJ1-2, the V gene TRBV2; the match to TRBD1 covers 7 bases. Germline-derived CDR1 and CDR2 are SNHLY and FYNNEI. V gave up 7 bases and J gave up 2 bases; unmatched junction bases: 10. This CDR3 is built from 15 residues. The CDR3 bases are TGTGCCAGCAAACTCAACAGGGGTGAAAACTATGGCTACACCTTC. Its protein product is CASKLNRGENYGYTF.